The 6 T cell receptor beta chains reported below all come from one sample, sequenced in a study of T cells after yellow fever vaccination. Each CDR3 protein is one row after TCRdb ran MiXCR on the 5' RACE reads. The table records 400,000 or so distinct CDR3 sequences, under 20% of them present only once. Here the sequenced sample was PBMCs, taken before the yellow fever booster vaccination. The receptors were sampled from a man younger than 30 who received the YFV17D yellow fever vaccine.

This clonotype was seen once. This chain connects TRBV15 to TRBJ2-4, with D tentatively TRBD1 (6 bases). V was cut by 0 bases and J by 5 bases, with 26 bases left in between. This CDR3 is built from 20 residues. The germline gives CDR1 LNHNV, CDR2 YYDKDF (reference sequence). CDR3 sequence (DNA): TGTGCCACCAGCAGAGAATCGCAGGGGCGTTGGAGTATTGGCGAAAACATTCAGTACTTC. It codes for CATSRESQGRWSIGENIQYF.

This clonotype appeared a few times. The CDR3 here is CASSSRGDFYGYTF. For the CDR3, the DNA is TGCGCCAGCAGCTCCCGAGGGGACTTCTATGGCTACACCTTC. The chain links TRBV5-1 to TRBJ1-2; D perhaps matches TRBD1 (5 bases). Per germline, CDR1 SGHRS and CDR2 YFSETQ. V was clipped by 3 bases and J by 4 bases, with 13 bases between them. The CDR3 runs to 14 residues.

The J gene is TRBJ2-1, the V gene TRBV2, with unresolved D. Germline V gene lookup returns CDR1 SNHLY and CDR2 FYNNEI. The length of the CDR3 is 14 residues. Trimming stripped 5 bases from V and 7 bases from J, with 15 bases between. The CDR3 bases are TGTGCCAGCAGTTTCCACCCCGAAGAGAATGAGCAGTTCTTC. Amino acid sequence: CASSFHPEENEQFF.

The rearrangement links TRBV20-1 to TRBJ2-5; 11 positions match TRBD1. The ends lost 0 bases at V and 5 bases at J; junction bases unmatched: 5. Per the germline V gene, CDR1 is DFQATT and CDR2 is SNEGSKA (reference sequence). The CDR3 totals 15 residues. The CDR3 is CSAREGQGALETQYF. The CDR3 DNA is TGCAGTGCTAGAGAAGGACAGGGGGCTTTGGAGACCCAGTACTTC.

CDR3 nucleotides: TGTCCTGGGAGCTCCACTAGACAGTCGTTTGAGCAGTTCTTC. Translating it yields CPGSSTRQSFEQFF. V gene TRBV22-1 combines with J gene TRBJ2-1; the D segment call TRBD1 is taken from the table without a DNA check. TRBV22-1 is a known pseudogene. There are 14 residues in the CDR3.

This clonotype was observed a few times. The J gene is TRBJ2-2, the V gene TRBV6-5, with a possible D match to TRBD1 (6 bases). Germline CDR1 reads MNHEY; CDR2 reads SVGAGI. The CDR3 sequence is 13 residues long. Trimming left V 4 bases short and J 7 bases short, with 10 bases between. CDR3 region: CASSLGHRGELFF. Written as DNA, the CDR3 is TGTGCCAGCAGTTTGGGACACCGCGGGGAGCTGTTTTTT.